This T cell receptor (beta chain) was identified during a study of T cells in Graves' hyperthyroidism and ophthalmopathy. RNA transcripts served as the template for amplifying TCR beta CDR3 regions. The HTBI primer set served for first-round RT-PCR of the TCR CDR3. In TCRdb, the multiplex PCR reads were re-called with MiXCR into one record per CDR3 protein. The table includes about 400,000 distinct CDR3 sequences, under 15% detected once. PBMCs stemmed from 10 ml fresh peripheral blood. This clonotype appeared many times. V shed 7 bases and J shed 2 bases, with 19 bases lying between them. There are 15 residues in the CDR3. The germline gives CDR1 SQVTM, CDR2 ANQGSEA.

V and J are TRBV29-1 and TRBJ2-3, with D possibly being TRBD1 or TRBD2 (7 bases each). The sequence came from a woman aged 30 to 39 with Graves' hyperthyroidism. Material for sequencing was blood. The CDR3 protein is CSARGGGANTDTQYF. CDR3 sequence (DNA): TGCAGCGCCCGGGGAGGGGGCGCGAACACAGATACGCAGTATTTT.